The 10 T cell receptor beta chains below were found in one sample sequenced in a study of T cell repertoires in cytomegalovirus infection (dated by TCRdb to between 2018 and 2021). These TCRs are of unknown antigen specificity. Sequencing was carried out with an Illumina HiSeq 1500. TCRdb took the public reads, trimmed them with fastp at Q25, ran MiXCR for clone calling and kept in-frame beta chains. Duplicate CDR3 protein sequences are folded into a single record with the most common DNA and genes. This sample gives roughly 990,000 distinct CDR3 sequences in total; less than 35% of them show up just once. 11% to 15% of the sample goes to the ten largest clones. The treatment or condition label, read with the paper, signifies: in vitro stimulation with specific CMV peptide epitopes to enrich CMV-specific T cells. The material was cultured CD8+ T cells from PBMCs, obtained from culture after CMV antigen stimulation. The receptors derive from a human donor in good health (CMV status not recorded). Some clones in this sample may be carry-over from other donors' samples.

The gene calls are TRBV9 and TRBJ2-1; unclear D gene. The CDR3 covers 13 residues. Germline CDR1 and CDR2: SGDLS and YYNGEE. V dropped 4 bases and J dropped 10 bases, with 15 bases sitting between them. The CDR3 DNA reads as TGTGCCAGCAGCCCGGGCCCCGGTGAAGAGCAGTTCTTC. It translates to CASSPGPGEEQFF.

The table lists this clonotype with a few counts. The genes are TRBV20-1 and TRBJ1-2; TRBD1 is a possible D gene (6 bases). Germline lookup yields CDR1 DFQATT and CDR2 SNEGSKA (reference sequence). Trimming shortened V by 5 bases and J by 5 bases, and 18 bases separated the two germline ends. This CDR3 region has 14 residues. The DNA of the CDR3 is TGCAGTGCTGACCATGTAACAGGGAGATATGGCTACACCTTC. This codes for CSADHVTGRYGYTF.

The gene calls are TRBV7-2 and TRBJ2-1; TRBD1 aligns across 8 bases. The germline CDR1 and CDR2 sequences are SGHTA and FQGNSA. This CDR3 is 16 amino acids long. The junction had 9 bases not matched to a gene; V was cut back by 5 bases and J by 3 bases. The CDR3 loop is CASSQTGGFVYNEQFF. In DNA, the CDR3 is TGTGCCAGCAGCCAAACAGGGGGTTTTGTCTACAATGAGCAGTTCTTC.

J is TRBJ2-2 and V is TRBV24-1, with D possibly being TRBD1 or TRBD2 (6 bases each). Germline V CDR1 and CDR2: KGHDR, SFDVKD. The CDR3 consists of 17 residues. V lost 4 bases, J lost 1 base, and 15 bases lay in between. In DNA form, the CDR3 reads TGTGCCACCAGTGACGGGGAGGCAGGGGTGAACACCGGGGAGCTGTTTTTT. Translation: CATSDGEAGVNTGELFF.

V and J are TRBV6-2 or TRBV6-3 and TRBJ2-5; 8 nucleotides line up with TRBD2. With 6 bases clipped from V and 2 bases from J, the junction kept 11 bases outside the gene matches. CDR1 and CDR2 (germline): MNHEY, SVGEGT. This CDR3 has 16 residues. Here the CDR3 reads CASRAGTRGIQETQYF. The CDR3 nucleotides are TGTGCCAGCAGGGCCGGGACTAGAGGTATTCAAGAGACCCAGTACTTC.

This clonotype showed up many times. The chain recombines TRBV7-6 with TRBJ2-7; D possibly corresponds to TRBD1 (5 bases). The CDR3 loop spans 16 amino acids. V gave up 0 bases and J gave up 3 bases, with 15 bases separating them. The V gene's germline CDR1 is SGHVS and CDR2 FNYEAQ. The DNA for the CDR3 is TGTGCCAGCAGCTTAGCCCAGGGATCGGTCGACTACGAGCAGTACTTC. This gives the protein CASSLAQGSVDYEQYF.

The CDR3 here is CASSDLREGGRQPQHF. CDR3 sequence (DNA): TGTGCCAGCAGTGATTTGCGGGAAGGGGGCAGGCAGCCCCAGCATTTT. The gene calls are TRBV6-1 and TRBJ1-5, with TRBD1 identical over 7 bases. The ends lost 3 bases at V and 7 bases at J; junction bases unmatched: 12. Germline assignment: CDR1 MNHNS and CDR2 SASEGT. The CDR3 totals 16 residues.

The genes are TRBV11-2 and TRBJ2-4; 7 bases map to TRBD1. V lost 10 bases to trimming and J lost 3 bases; unmatched junction nucleotides: 9. In germline, CDR1 is SGHAT, CDR2 FQNNGV. This CDR3 has 14 amino acids. CDR3 sequence reads: CANRNRGGKNIQYF. The CDR3 DNA sequence: TGTGCCAACAGGAACAGGGGTGGCAAAAACATTCAGTACTTC.

This clonotype was seen a handful of times. The rearrangement joins TRBV7-9 to TRBJ2-1, with D uncertain. Trimming removed 8 bases at V and 3 bases at J, with 14 bases between. The CDR3 has 14 amino acids. Germline V gives CDR1 SEHNR, CDR2 FQNEAQ (reference sequence). CDR3 nucleotide sequence: TGTGCCAGCCTTAACAAGAAGGTCTACAATGAGCAGTTCTTC. Translating it yields CASLNKKVYNEQFF.

In this sample, this clonotype turned up a few times. The chain is built from TRBV7-9 and TRBJ1-1; D is unresolved. Trimming removed 6 bases from V and 5 bases from J, with 10 bases in between. The germline V gene encodes CDR1 SEHNR and CDR2 FQNEAQ (reference sequence). This CDR3 has 12 amino acids. CDR3 amino acids: CASRNRVTEAFF. The CDR3 coding sequence is TGTGCCAGCAGGAATAGGGTGACTGAAGCTTTCTTT.